Below, 3 T cell receptor beta chains from the same sample are listed, as sequenced in a study of CD8 T cell repertoires and HIV-1 epitope variants. The method was immunoSEQ multiplex PCR; TCRdb's version includes in-frame clones alone and lacks a portion of them. The data show around 5,000 clones, around 69% seen once. The antigens for these receptors are not known. The sequenced material came from cultured CD8+ T cells derived from PBMCs. These receptors were obtained from a male donor with HIV.

By share of the sample, this clone is medium-sized. V is TRBV19 and J is TRBJ2-1; 14 nucleotides align to TRBD2. Germline V gene lookup returns CDR1 LNHDA and CDR2 SQIVND (reference sequence). The CDR3 contains 19 residues. V trimming: 2 bases; J trimming: 8 bases; junction bases outside the gene matches: 14. This chain's CDR3 is CASSIQPGLAGDFLDEQFF. In DNA, the CDR3 is TGTGCCAGTAGTATACAGCCGGGACTAGCGGGAGATTTCTTAGATGAGCAGTTCTTC. Based on the CDR3 plus reference TRBV19 and TRBJ2-1, the full variable domain is DGGITQSPKYLFRKEGQNVTLSCEQNLNHDAMYWYRQDPGQGLRLIYYSQIVNDFQKGDIAEGYSVSREKKESFPLTVTSAQKNPTAFYLCASSIQPGLAGDFLDEQFFGPGTRLTVL.

This rearrangement joins TRBV29-1 to TRBJ2-6; a possible D gene is TRBD2 (5 bases). Germline V CDR1 and CDR2: SQVTM, ANQGSEA. The CDR3 is made up of 15 amino acids. Between the trimmed V and J ends, which lost 7 bases and 1 base, there was a span of 14 bases. The CDR3 DNA reads TGCAGCGCGAGGGTAATGCCTTCTGGGGCCAACGTCCTGACTTTC. As protein: CSARVMPSGANVLTF.

This clone occurred once. The chain carries TRBV27 and TRBJ1-1, with D hard to call. With 5 bases removed from V and 1 base from J, the gap between germline ends came to 8 bases. The germline CDR1 and CDR2 sequences are MNHEY and SMNVEV (reference sequence). This CDR3 contains 13 residues. CDR3 sequence reads: CASSIYRNTEAFF. Here the CDR3 DNA reads TGTGCCAGCAGTATCTACAGGAACACTGAAGCTTTCTTT.